This T cell receptor beta chain was found in a study of regulatory T cells in long-lasting Graves disease. Noted time point: persistent/refractory GD, antithyroid drugs over 5 years with positive TRAb. From PBMCs, RNA was extracted and then used to make the TCR library. In building TCR beta libraries, iRepertoire HTBI primers were used together with Arm-PCR of CDR3 regions. TCRdb re-called the multiplex PCR reads with MiXCR, one entry per CDR3 protein. The table has hundreds of thousands of distinct CDR3 sequences, roughly a fifth seen once; the top ten hold around 30%. The germline V and J ends were trimmed by 5 bases and 4 bases, with 12 bases remaining between them. This CDR3 has 14 amino acids. Germline loops: CDR1 SGHTA, CDR2 FQGNSA.

The sequenced sample was peripheral blood mononuclear cells (PBMCs), obtained when the disease was refractory, from a patient treated with antithyroid drugs. This chain links TRBV7-2 with TRBJ1-3; D is possibly TRBD1 (5 bases). The receptor's source is a female donor with Graves disease. The CDR3 loop is CASSDGYRGNTIYF. CDR3 DNA: TGTGCCAGCAGCGACGGTTACAGGGGAAACACCATATATTTT.